This TCR beta chain was documented in a study of T cell repertoires in cytomegalovirus infection. About the research overall: In public TCR beta signatures, there were indications of both CMV infection and matching HLA type.

This clonotype appeared many times. Antigen specificity is unknown. CDR3 size: 14 residues. The V segment lost 4 bases and the J segment 7 bases; nucleotides outside the gene matches: 5. CDR1 is SGHTA, CDR2 FQGNSA, per germline. Study-level results: HLA-C-restricted TCR beta clonotypes specific for CMV led the ex vivo response.

One entry per CDR3 protein, called by TCRdb with MiXCR from the reads. This table holds some 280,000 distinct CDR3 sequences, roughly 15% found once. The receptor's source is a human donor in good health (CMV status not recorded). Some clones in this sample may be carry-over from other donors' samples. The source material was PBMCs. The rearrangement uses TRBV7-2 and TRBJ2-2; 8 bases line up with TRBD1. The CDR3: CASSWDRFNGELFF. Written as DNA, the CDR3 is TGTGCCAGCAGCTGGGACAGGTTTAACGGGGAGCTGTTTTTT.